This T cell receptor beta chain originates from a study of OX40 agonist ivuxolimab in advanced cancers. The junction had 1 base not matched to a gene; V was cut back by 2 bases and J by 3 bases. In germline, CDR1 is SGHRS, CDR2 YFSETQ. CDR3 size: 13 residues. Produced via immunoSEQ multiplex PCR; TCRdb's table is partial and in-frame only. This sample has roughly 50,000 clones; over 70% occur once, and the top ten carry around 4.6%. The TCR sequence derives from an adult with an advanced solid tumor such as melanoma, head and neck, liver or kidney cancer. The material was CD4+ or CD8+ T cells sorted from blood, obtained in a trial of the OX40 agonist ivuxolimab. This sequence joins TRBV5-1 and TRBJ1-2; 7 positions agree with TRBD1. The CDR3 nucleotides are TGCGCCAGCAGCTTAACAGGGGACTATGGCTACACCTTC. This encodes CASSLTGDYGYTF.